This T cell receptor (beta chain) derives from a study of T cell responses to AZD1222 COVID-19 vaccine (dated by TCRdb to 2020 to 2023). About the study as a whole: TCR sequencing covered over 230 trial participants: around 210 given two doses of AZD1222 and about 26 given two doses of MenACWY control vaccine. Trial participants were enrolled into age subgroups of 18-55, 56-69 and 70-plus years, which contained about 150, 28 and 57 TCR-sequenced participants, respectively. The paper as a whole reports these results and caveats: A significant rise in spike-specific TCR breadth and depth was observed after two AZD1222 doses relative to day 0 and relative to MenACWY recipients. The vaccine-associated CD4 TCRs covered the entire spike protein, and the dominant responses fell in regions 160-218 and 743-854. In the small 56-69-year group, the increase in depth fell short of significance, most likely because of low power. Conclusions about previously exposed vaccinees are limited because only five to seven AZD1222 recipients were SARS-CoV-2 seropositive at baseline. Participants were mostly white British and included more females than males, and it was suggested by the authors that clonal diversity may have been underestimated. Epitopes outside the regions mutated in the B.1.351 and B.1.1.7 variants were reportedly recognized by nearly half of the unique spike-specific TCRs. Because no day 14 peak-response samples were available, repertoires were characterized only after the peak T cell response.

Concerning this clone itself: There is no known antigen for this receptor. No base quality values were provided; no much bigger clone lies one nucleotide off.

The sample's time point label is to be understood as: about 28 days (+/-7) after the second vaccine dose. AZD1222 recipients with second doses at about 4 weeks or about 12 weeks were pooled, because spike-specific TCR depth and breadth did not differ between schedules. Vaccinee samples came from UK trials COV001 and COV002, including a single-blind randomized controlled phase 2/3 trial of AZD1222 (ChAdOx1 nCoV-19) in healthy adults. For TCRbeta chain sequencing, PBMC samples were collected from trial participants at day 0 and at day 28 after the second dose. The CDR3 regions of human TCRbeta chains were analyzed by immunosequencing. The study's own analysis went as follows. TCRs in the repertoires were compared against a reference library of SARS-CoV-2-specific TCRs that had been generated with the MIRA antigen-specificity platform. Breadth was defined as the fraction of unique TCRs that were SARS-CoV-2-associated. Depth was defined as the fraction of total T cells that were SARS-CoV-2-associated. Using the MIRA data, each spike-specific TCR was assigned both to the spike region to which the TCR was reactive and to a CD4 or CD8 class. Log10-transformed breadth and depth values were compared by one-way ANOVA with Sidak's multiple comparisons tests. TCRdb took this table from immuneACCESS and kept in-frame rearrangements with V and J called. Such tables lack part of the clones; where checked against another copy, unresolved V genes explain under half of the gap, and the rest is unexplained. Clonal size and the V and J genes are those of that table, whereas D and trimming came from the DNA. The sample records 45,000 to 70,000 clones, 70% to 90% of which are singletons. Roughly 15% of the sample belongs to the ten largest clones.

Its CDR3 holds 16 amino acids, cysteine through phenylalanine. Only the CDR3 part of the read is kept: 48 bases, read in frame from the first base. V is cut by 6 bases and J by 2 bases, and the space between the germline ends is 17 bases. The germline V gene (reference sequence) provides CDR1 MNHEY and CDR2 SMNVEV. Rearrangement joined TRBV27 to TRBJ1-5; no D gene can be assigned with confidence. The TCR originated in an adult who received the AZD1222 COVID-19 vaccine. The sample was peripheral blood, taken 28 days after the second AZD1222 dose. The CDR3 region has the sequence CASRPNRTRGNQPQHF. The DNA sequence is TGTGCCAGCAGGCCGAACAGAACCCGGGGCAATCAGCCCCAGCATTTT.